This TCR beta chain was sequenced during a study of T cell changes during pregnancy in multiple sclerosis. Sequenced by immunoSEQ multiplex PCR; TCRdb stores in-frame clones only, minus some. This table holds 30,000 to 45,000 clones, about nine tenths found once. Sequencing used CD4+ T cells from peripheral blood mononuclear cells, obtained in the second trimester of pregnancy. The receptor was isolated from a female donor in good health, enrolled as a control in a pregnancy study.

CDR3 residues: CASSPSASGEGNTIYF. CDR3 nucleotides: TGTGCCAGCTCACCATCGGCCTCGGGGGAAGGAAACACCATATATTTT. V is TRBV18 and J is TRBJ1-3; D is perhaps TRBD1 (5 bases). V shed 2 bases and J shed 4 bases, with 15 bases lying between them. Germline V gene data show CDR1 as KGHSH and CDR2 as LQKENI. The CDR3 length is 16 residues.